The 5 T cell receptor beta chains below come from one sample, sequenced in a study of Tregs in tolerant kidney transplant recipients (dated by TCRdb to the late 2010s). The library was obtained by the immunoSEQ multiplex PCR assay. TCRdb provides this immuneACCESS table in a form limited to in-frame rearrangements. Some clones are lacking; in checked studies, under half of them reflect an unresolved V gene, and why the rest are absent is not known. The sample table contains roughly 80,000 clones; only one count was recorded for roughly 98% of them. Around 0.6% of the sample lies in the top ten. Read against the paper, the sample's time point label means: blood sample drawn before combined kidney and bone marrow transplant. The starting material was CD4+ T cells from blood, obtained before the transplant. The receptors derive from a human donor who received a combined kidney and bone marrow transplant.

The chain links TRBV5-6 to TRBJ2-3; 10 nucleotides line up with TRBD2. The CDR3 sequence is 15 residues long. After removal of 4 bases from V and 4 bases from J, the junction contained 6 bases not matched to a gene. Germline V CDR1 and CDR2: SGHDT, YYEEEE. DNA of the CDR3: TGTGCCAGCAGCGCTAGCGGGAGTTCCGCAGATACGCAGTATTTT. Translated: CASSASGSSADTQYF. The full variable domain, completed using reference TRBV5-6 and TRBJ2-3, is DAGVTQSPTHLIKTRGQQVTLRCSPKSGHDTVSWYQQALGQGPQFIFQYYEEEERQRGNFPDRFSGHQFPNYSSELNVNALLLGDSALYLCASSASGSSADTQYFGPGTRLTVL.

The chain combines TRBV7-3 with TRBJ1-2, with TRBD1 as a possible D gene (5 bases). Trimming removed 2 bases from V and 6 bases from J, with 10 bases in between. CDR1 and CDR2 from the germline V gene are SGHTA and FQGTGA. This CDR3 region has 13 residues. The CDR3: CASSLGQGNGYTF. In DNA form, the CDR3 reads TGTGCCAGCAGCTTAGGGCAGGGAAATGGCTACACCTTC.

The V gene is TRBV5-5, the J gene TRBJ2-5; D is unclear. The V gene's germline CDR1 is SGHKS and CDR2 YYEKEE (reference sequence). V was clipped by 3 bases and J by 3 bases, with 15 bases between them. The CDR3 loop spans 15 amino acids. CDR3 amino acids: CASSYTPITKETQYF. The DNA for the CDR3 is TGTGCCAGCAGCTATACCCCGATAACTAAAGAGACCCAGTACTTC. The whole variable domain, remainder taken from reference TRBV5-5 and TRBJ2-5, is DAGVTQSPTHLIKTRGQQVTLRCSPISGHKSVSWYQQVLGQGPQFIFQYYEKEERGRGNFPDRFSARQFPNYSSELNVNALLLGDSALYLCASSYTPITKETQYFGPGTRLLVL.

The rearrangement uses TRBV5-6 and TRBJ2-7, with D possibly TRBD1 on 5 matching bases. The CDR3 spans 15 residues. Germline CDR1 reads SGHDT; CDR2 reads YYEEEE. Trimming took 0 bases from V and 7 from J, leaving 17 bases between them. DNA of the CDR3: TGTGCCAGCAGCTTGGTACGGACACGAGGTGGAGAGCAGTACTTC. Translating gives CASSLVRTRGGEQYF.

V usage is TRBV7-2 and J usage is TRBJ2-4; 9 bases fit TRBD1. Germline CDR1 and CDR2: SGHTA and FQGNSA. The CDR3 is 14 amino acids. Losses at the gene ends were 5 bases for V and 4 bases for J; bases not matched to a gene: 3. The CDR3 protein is CASSGGQGKNIQYF. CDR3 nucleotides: TGTGCCAGCAGCGGGGGACAGGGTAAAAACATTCAGTACTTC.